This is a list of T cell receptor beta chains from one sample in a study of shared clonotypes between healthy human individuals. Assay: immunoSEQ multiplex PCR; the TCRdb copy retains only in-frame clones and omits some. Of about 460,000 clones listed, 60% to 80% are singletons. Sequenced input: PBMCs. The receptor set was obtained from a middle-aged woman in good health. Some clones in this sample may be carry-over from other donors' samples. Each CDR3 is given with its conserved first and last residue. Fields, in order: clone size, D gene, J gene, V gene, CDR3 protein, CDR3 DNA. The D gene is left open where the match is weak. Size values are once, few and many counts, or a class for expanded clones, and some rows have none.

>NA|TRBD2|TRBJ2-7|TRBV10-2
CASSKQRGTSYEQYF
TGCGCCAGCAGCAAACAGCGGGGTACCTCCTACGAGCAGTACTTC
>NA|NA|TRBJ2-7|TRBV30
CAWSELGLAYEQYF
TGTGCCTGGAGTGAACTGGGATTAGCCTACGAGCAGTACTTC
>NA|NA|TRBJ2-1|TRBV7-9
CASSLGLSGAHNEQFF
TGTGCCAGCAGCCTCGGCTTATCAGGGGCGCATAATGAGCAGTTCTTC
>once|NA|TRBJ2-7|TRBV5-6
CASSPGLEQYF
TGTGCCAGCTCTCCGGGCCTCGAGCAGTACTTC
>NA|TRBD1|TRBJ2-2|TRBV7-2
CASRPGQYTGELFF
TGTGCCAGCAGGCCGGGACAGTACACCGGGGAGCTGTTTTTT
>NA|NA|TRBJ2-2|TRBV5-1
CASSLGSGSNTGELFF
TGCGCCAGCAGCTTGGGTTCGGGGTCGAACACCGGGGAGCTGTTTTTT
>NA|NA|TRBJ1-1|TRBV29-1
CSVSRGVNTEAFF
TGCAGCGTTTCCCGGGGTGTGAACACTGAAGCTTTCTTT
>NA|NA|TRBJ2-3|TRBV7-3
CASSFRGTDTQYF
TGTGCCAGCAGCTTTCGGGGCACAGATACGCAGTATTTT
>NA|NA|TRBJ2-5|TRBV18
CASSPDRGGYQETQYF
TGTGCCAGCTCCCCTGACAGGGGAGGGTACCAAGAGACCCAGTACTTC
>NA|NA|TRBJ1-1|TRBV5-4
CASSLSDAYTEAFF
TGTGCCAGCAGCTTGTCCGATGCGTACACTGAAGCTTTCTTT
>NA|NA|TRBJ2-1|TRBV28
CASNPSGTEGSNEQFF
TGTGCCAGCAACCCCTCCGGGACCGAAGGTAGCAATGAGCAGTTCTTC
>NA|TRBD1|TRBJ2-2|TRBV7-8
CASSPRPGTGSGTGELFF
TGTGCCAGCAGCCCACGTCCCGGGACAGGGTCTGGCACCGGGGAGCTGTTTTTT
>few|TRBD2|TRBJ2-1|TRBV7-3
CASSPGLALFDEQFF
TGTGCCAGCAGTCCGGGACTAGCCTTATTTGATGAGCAGTTCTTC
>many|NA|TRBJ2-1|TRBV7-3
CASSPTGTPRGNEQFF
TGTGCCAGCAGCCCGACCGGGACCCCAAGAGGCAATGAGCAGTTCTTC
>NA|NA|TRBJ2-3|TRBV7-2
CASSHYGDTQYF
TGTGCCAGCAGCCATTATGGGGATACGCAGTATTTT
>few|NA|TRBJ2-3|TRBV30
CAWSAGLSTDTQYF
TGTGCCTGGAGTGCCGGGTTAAGCACAGATACGCAGTATTTT
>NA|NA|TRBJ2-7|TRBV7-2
CASSLEIGYEQYF
TGTGCCAGCAGCTTAGAGATCGGGTACGAGCAGTACTTC
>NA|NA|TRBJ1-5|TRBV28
CASSLGLLPQHF
TGTGCCAGCAGTCTAGGACTTCTGCCCCAGCATTTT
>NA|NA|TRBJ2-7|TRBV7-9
CASSYDGYEQYF
TGTGCCAGCAGCTATGACGGCTACGAGCAGTACTTC
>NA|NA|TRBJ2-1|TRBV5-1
CASSPGGLSLEEQFF
TGCGCCAGCAGCCCTGGAGGGCTCTCCTTGGAGGAGCAGTTCTTC
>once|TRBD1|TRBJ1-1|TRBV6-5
CASSPPTGGSEAFF
TGTGCCAGCAGCCCACCCACAGGGGGGAGTGAAGCTTTCTTT
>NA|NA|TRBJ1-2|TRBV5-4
CASSLGGTNYGYTF
TGTGCCAGCAGCTTGGGGGGGACTAACTATGGCTACACCTTC
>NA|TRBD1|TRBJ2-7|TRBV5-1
CASSLGQGSPYEQYF
TGCGCCAGCAGCTTGGGACAGGGTAGTCCGTACGAGCAGTACTTC
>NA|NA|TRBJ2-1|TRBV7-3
CASSLGRPQWNEQFF
TGTGCCAGCAGCTTAGGGAGGCCCCAGTGGAATGAGCAGTTCTTC
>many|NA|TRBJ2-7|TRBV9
CASSVGGLPYEQYF
TGTGCCAGCAGCGTAGGTGGTCTTCCCTACGAGCAGTACTTC
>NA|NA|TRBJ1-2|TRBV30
CAADQERTDYGYTF
TGTGCCGCGGACCAAGAACGGACGGATTATGGCTACACCTTC
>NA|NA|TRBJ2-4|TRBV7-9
CASSRLTSDIQYF
TGTGCCAGCAGCCGCCTGACTAGTGACATTCAGTACTTC